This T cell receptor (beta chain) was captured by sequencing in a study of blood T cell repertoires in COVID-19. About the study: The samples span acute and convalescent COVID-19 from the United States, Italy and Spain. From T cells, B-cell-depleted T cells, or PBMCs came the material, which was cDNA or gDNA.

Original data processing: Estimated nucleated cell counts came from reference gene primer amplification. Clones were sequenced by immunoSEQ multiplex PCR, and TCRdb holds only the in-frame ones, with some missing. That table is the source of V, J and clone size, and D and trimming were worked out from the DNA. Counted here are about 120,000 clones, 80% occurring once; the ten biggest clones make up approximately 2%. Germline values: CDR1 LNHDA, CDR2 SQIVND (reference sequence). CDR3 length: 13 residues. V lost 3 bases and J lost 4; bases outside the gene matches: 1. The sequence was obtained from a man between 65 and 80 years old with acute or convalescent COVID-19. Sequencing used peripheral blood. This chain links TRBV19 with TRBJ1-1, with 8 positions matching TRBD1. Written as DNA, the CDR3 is TGTGCCAGTAGTATGGGGACAGGCACTGAAGCTTTCTTT. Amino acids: CASSMGTGTEAFF. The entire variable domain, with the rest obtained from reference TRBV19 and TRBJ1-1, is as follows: DGGITQSPKYLFRKEGQNVTLSCEQNLNHDAMYWYRQDPGQGLRLIYYSQIVNDFQKGDIAEGYSVSREKKESFPLTVTSAQKNPTAFYLCASSMGTGTEAFFGQGTRLTVV.